A selection of T cell receptor beta chains follows, all from one sample in a study of PD-1 blockade in classical Hodgkin lymphoma. Assay: immunoSEQ multiplex PCR; the TCRdb copy retains only in-frame clones and omits some. The repertoire holds about 14,000 clones, with approximately 86% as singletons. The sample was peripheral blood mononuclear cells (PBMCs), taken at baseline. These TCRs come from a human donor with classical Hodgkin lymphoma. Each CDR3 is given with its conserved first and last residue. A D gene is named only where the DNA matches it firmly. Expanded clones are given a class, and other clones once, few, many or no size at all.

.	TRBJ1-1	.	TRBV19	CASSIRQHEAFF	TGTGCCAGTAGTATTAGACAACATGAAGCTTTCTTT
TRBD1	TRBJ1-1	.	TRBV28	CASRLQGAAEAFF	TGTGCCAGCAGGTTACAGGGGGCGGCTGAAGCTTTCTTT
.	TRBJ2-5	.	TRBV4-1	CASSQEFRQRWQETQYF	TGCGCCAGCAGCCAAGAGTTCCGCCAGCGTTGGCAAGAGACCCAGTACTTC
.	TRBJ2-1	.	TRBV7-2	CASSLARTVNEQFF	TGTGCCAGCAGCTTAGCGAGGACCGTCAATGAGCAGTTCTTC
TRBD1	TRBJ1-4	.	TRBV4-1	CASSQQTGESEKLFF	TGCGCCAGCAGCCAGCAGACAGGGGAAAGTGAAAAACTGTTTTTT
TRBD1	TRBJ2-5	.	TRBV9	CASSVDGTGKETQYF	TGTGCCAGCAGCGTAGATGGGACAGGAAAAGAGACCCAGTACTTC
TRBD2	TRBJ2-1	.	TRBV9	CASSVGLADHSHNEQFF	TGTGCCAGCAGCGTAGGTCTAGCGGATCATAGCCACAATGAGCAGTTCTTC
.	TRBJ2-7	large	TRBV7-2	CASREGSSYEQYF	TGTGCCAGCAGAGAGGGGTCCTCCTACGAGCAGTACTTC
.	TRBJ1-5	.	TRBV11-3	CASSLGQGAIYSNQPQHF	TGTGCCAGCAGCTTAGGGCAGGGAGCCATCTATAGCAATCAGCCCCAGCATTTT
.	TRBJ1-5	.	TRBV12-5	CASGLRGGKPQHF	TGTGCTAGTGGTTTACGGGGAGGTAAGCCCCAGCATTTT
TRBD2	TRBJ2-7	.	TRBV5-5	CASSSTSGVYEQYF	TGTGCCAGCAGCTCGACTAGCGGGGTCTACGAGCAGTACTTC
.	TRBJ1-2	.	TRBV6-5	CASSSNRDGYTF	TGTGCCAGCAGTTCAAACAGGGATGGCTACACCTTC
TRBD2	TRBJ2-1	.	TRBV7-9	CASSFYRGGGPSYNEQFF	TGTGCCAGCAGCTTCTACCGGGGGGGAGGTCCCTCCTACAATGAGCAGTTCTTC
.	TRBJ2-6	.	TRBV5-1	CASSGANVLTF	TGCGCCAGCTCTGGGGCCAACGTCCTGACTTTC
TRBD1	TRBJ2-7	once	TRBV5-1	CASSRQGDSYEQYF	TGCGCCAGCAGCCGACAGGGGGATTCCTACGAGCAGTACTTC
.	TRBJ2-7	.	TRBV2	CASSGRDEQYF	TGTGCCAGCAGTGGACGGGACGAGCAGTACTTC
.	TRBJ1-1	few	TRBV5-1	CASSLAAGGWAEAFF	TGCGCCAGCAGCTTGGCAGCGGGAGGCTGGGCTGAAGCTTTCTTT
.	TRBJ1-1	.	TRBV19	CASSSLGGFTEAFF	TGTGCCAGTAGTTCCCTCGGTGGGTTCACTGAAGCTTTCTTT
.	TRBJ1-1	.	TRBV28	CASSYPGLNTEAFF	TGTGCCAGCAGTTATCCAGGGTTGAACACTGAAGCTTTCTTT
.	TRBJ2-1	.	TRBV2	CATEGPENNEQFF	TGTGCCACCGAAGGGCCAGAAAACAATGAGCAGTTCTTC